This entry lists 27 T cell receptor beta chains sequenced from one sample in a study of blood T cell repertoires in COVID-19. Repertoires were generated with immunoSEQ multiplex PCR, while TCRdb's copy carries only in-frame clones and drops some. The top ten clones hold around 4% of a sample with approximately 130,000 clones, about 85% of them seen once. Sample: peripheral blood. The receptor source for this set is a human donor in a cohort sampled during active COVID-19.

This chain uses TRBV5-6 with TRBJ1-1; D gene ambiguous. This CDR3 region has 17 residues. The germline CDR1 and CDR2 sequences are SGHDT and YYEEEE. Trimming removed 4 bases at V and 3 bases at J, with 22 bases between. This CDR3 is CASSLHGWTSDYTEAFF. Written as DNA, the CDR3 is TGTGCCAGCAGCCTGCATGGTTGGACTTCAGACTACACTGAAGCTTTCTTT. The whole variable domain, filled in from reference TRBV5-6 and TRBJ1-1, reads DAGVTQSPTHLIKTRGQQVTLRCSPKSGHDTVSWYQQALGQGPQFIFQYYEEEERQRGNFPDRFSGHQFPNYSSELNVNALLLGDSALYLCASSLHGWTSDYTEAFFGQGTRLTVV.

V is TRBV5-4 and J is TRBJ1-5; D remains unclear. The CDR3 consists of 14 residues. Trimming stripped 5 bases from V and 6 bases from J, with 15 bases between. From germline, CDR1 is SGHNT and CDR2 YYREEE (reference sequence). As DNA, the CDR3 is TGTGCCAGCAGTAGCGGCGGGGAGATTCAGCCCCAGCATTTT. It translates to CASSSGGEIQPQHF.

A few counts support this clone. V is TRBV19 and J is TRBJ2-3; TRBD2 might be the D (6 bases). The CDR3 is 14 amino acids. With 1 base removed from V and 3 bases from J, the gap between germline ends came to 8 bases. CDR1 and CDR2 (germline): LNHDA, SQIVND (reference sequence). The CDR3: CASSIGDFTDTQYF. The CDR3 DNA is TGTGCCAGTAGTATAGGGGACTTTACAGATACGCAGTATTTT.

This chain connects TRBV30 to TRBJ1-2, with no clear D. Germline V gene lookup returns CDR1 GTSNPN and CDR2 SVGIG (reference sequence). The length of the CDR3 is 11 residues. The ends were cut back, 3 bases at V and 3 bases at J, with 5 bases in the middle. This CDR3 is CAWRAYYGYTF. CDR3 DNA sequence: TGTGCCTGGAGGGCCTACTATGGCTACACCTTC.

For this clone: The same CDR3 is also encoded by other DNA sequences in this sample. The chain is built from TRBV7-9 and TRBJ1-2, with D maybe TRBD1 (6 bases). CDR3 size: 12 residues. Germline V gene sequence: CDR1 SEHNR, CDR2 FQNEAQ (reference sequence). V was cut by 3 bases and J by 8 bases, with 10 bases left in between. The CDR3 is CASSFNREGYTF. CDR3 coding DNA: TGTGCCAGCAGCTTCAACAGGGAGGGCTACACCTTC.

This chain uses TRBV27 with TRBJ1-6, with a possible D match to TRBD1 (6 bases). The CDR3 loop spans 13 amino acids. V was trimmed by 4 bases and J by 5 bases, leaving 6 bases between them. Germline loops: CDR1 MNHEY, CDR2 SMNVEV (reference sequence). The CDR3 reads CASSWDNNSPLHF. CDR3 sequence (DNA): TGTGCCAGCAGTTGGGACAATAATTCACCCCTCCACTTT.

The chain recombines TRBV7-2 with TRBJ1-2, with D possibly TRBD1 on 6 matching bases. The germline V gene has CDR1 SGHTA and CDR2 FQGNSA. This CDR3 region has 16 residues. V lost 2 bases and J lost 7, with 20 bases in between. The CDR3 nucleotides are TGTGCCAGCAGCTTATCCGCCCGGGGGGGCGCGGGTGGCTACACCTTC. Its translation: CASSLSARGGAGGYTF.

The chain uses TRBV6-6 and TRBJ1-3, with unresolved D. The germline V gene encodes CDR1 MNHNY and CDR2 SVGAGI (reference sequence). V lost 6 bases and J 9 bases, leaving 18 bases between the germline ends. The CDR3 extends over 14 amino acids. The CDR3 reads CASSILQKGGTIYF. The DNA of the CDR3 is TGTGCCAGCAGCATCTTACAAAAAGGAGGCACCATATATTTT.

This chain links TRBV28 with TRBJ2-4; 7 positions agree with TRBD1. The V and J ends lost 7 bases and 4 bases, in that order; junction bases with no gene match: 7. Germline V gives CDR1 MDHEN, CDR2 SYDVKM. This CDR3 comprises 14 residues. The CDR3 region is CASTSGQLKNIQYF. The CDR3 DNA sequence: TGTGCCAGCACGTCGGGACAGCTTAAAAACATTCAGTACTTC. Drawing the rest from reference TRBV28 and TRBJ2-4, the complete variable domain is DVKVTQSSRYLVKRTGEKVFLECVQDMDHENMFWYRQDPGLGLRLIYFSYDVKMKEKGDIPEGYSVSREKKERFSLILESASTNQTSMYLCASTSGQLKNIQYFGAGTRLSVL.

This clone is a singleton in its sample. The chain employs TRBV18 and TRBJ1-4, with D unclear. V lost 1 base to trimming and J lost 0 bases, with 6 bases between them. This CDR3 has 15 residues. Germline assignment: CDR1 KGHSH and CDR2 LQKENI. Here the CDR3 reads CASSPRESTNEKLFF. As DNA, the CDR3 is TGTGCCAGCTCACCACGGGAGTCAACTAATGAAAAACTGTTTTTT.

In its sample, this clone was seen a few times. V usage is TRBV13 and J usage is TRBJ2-7; 8 bases are shared with TRBD2. The CDR3 runs to 15 residues. Unmatched junction bases numbered 5, after V lost 4 bases and J lost 0 bases. In germline, CDR1 is PRHDT, CDR2 FYEKMQ (reference sequence). The CDR3 coding sequence is TGTGCCAGCAGCTCGCTAGCGGGTCACTCCTACGAGCAGTACTTC. It codes for CASSSLAGHSYEQYF.

The CDR3 is CASSILAGAFGELFF. The CDR3 bases are TGTGCCAGTAGTATCCTAGCGGGAGCCTTCGGGGAGCTGTTTTTT. V usage is TRBV19 and J usage is TRBJ2-2, with 10 bases matching TRBD2. This CDR3 is built from 15 residues. V was pared by 3 bases and J by 7 bases, with 5 bases of the junction left unmatched. Germline V gene sequence: CDR1 LNHDA, CDR2 SQIVND (reference sequence). The full variable domain, rest sourced from reference TRBV19 and TRBJ2-2, is DGGITQSPKYLFRKEGQNVTLSCEQNLNHDAMYWYRQDPGQGLRLIYYSQIVNDFQKGDIAEGYSVSREKKESFPLTVTSAQKNPTAFYLCASSILAGAFGELFFGEGSRLTVL.

The chain couples TRBV30 to TRBJ1-2, with 9 bases fitting TRBD1. V trimming: 2 bases; J trimming: 4 bases; junction bases outside the gene matches: 2. Germline V lookup: CDR1 GTSNPN, CDR2 SVGIG (reference sequence). The CDR3 is made up of 13 amino acids. In DNA form, the CDR3 reads TGTGCCTGGAGTCCGGGACAGGGCTATGGCTACACCTTC. This codes for CAWSPGQGYGYTF. Filled out from reference TRBV30 and TRBJ1-2, the complete variable domain reads SQTIHQWPATLVQPVGSPLSLECTVEGTSNPNLYWYRQAAGRGLQLLFYSVGIGQISSEVPQNLSASRPQDRQFILSSKKLLLSDSGFYLCAWSPGQGYGYTFGSGTRLTVV.

The chain combines TRBV10-3 with TRBJ2-7; possible D gene TRBD1, 5 bases. V was clipped by 5 bases and J by 6 bases, with 14 bases between them. CDR1 and CDR2 from the germline V gene are ENHRY and SYGVKD. The CDR3 runs to 13 residues. The CDR3, as DNA: TGTGCCATCAGTACAGGATCGGTCGGCGAGCAGTACTTC. Protein: CAISTGSVGEQYF.

The chain couples TRBV7-9 to TRBJ2-2, with D unresolved. Trimming pared 2 bases from V and 5 bases from J, leaving 18 bases between. Looked up from germline, CDR1 is SEHNR and CDR2 is FQNEAQ (reference sequence). This CDR3 is built from 17 residues. The CDR3 nucleotides read TGTGCCAGCAGCTTATTGGAACAGCTTACTTGGACCGGGGAGCTGTTTTTT. This sequence encodes CASSLLEQLTWTGELFF.

The rearrangement joins TRBV7-9 to TRBJ1-2; 8 bases fit TRBD1. The junction had 5 bases not matched to a gene; V was cut back by 0 bases and J by 8 bases. Per germline, CDR1 SEHNR and CDR2 FQNEAQ (reference sequence). The CDR3 sequence is 14 residues long. The CDR3 spells CASSLAGTGQGYTF. The CDR3 nucleotides are TGTGCCAGCAGCTTAGCCGGGACAGGCCAAGGCTACACCTTC.

The chain links TRBV5-1 to TRBJ2-5; 9 positions agree with TRBD1. Trimming took 2 bases from V and 5 from J; bases not matched to a gene: 10. Germline V gene data show CDR1 as SGHRS and CDR2 as YFSETQ. The CDR3 contains 16 residues. This CDR3 reads CASSLPGTGFQETQYF. The CDR3 nucleotides are TGCGCCAGCAGCTTACCCGGGACAGGGTTTCAGGAGACCCAGTACTTC.

The chain combines TRBV5-6 with TRBJ1-2, with D tentatively TRBD1 (5 bases). The V and J ends lost 1 base and 2 bases respectively, with 9 bases between them. Germline CDR1 and CDR2: SGHDT and YYEEEE. The CDR3 spans 14 residues. This CDR3 is CASSLKGLNYGYTF. The DNA for the CDR3 is TGTGCCAGCAGCTTGAAGGGGTTAAACTATGGCTACACCTTC.

The rearrangement uses TRBV7-2 and TRBJ2-1; TRBD2 aligns across 9 bases. Per germline, CDR1 SGHTA and CDR2 FQGNSA. V gave up 1 base and J gave up 4 bases; unmatched junction bases: 8. CDR3 length: 17 residues. The CDR3, as DNA: TGTGCCAGCAGCTTAGGGCGGGGTAGCGGGAGATACAATGAGCAGTTCTTC. Its translation is CASSLGRGSGRYNEQFF.

DNA of the CDR3: TGTGCCAGCAGCGGACAGACTCTGTTTCCTTATGGCTACACCTTC. Amino acids: CASSGQTLFPYGYTF. The rearrangement joins TRBV7-2 to TRBJ1-2, with D perhaps TRBD1 (6 bases). Trimming removed 5 bases from V and 5 bases from J, with 18 bases in between. Per the germline V gene, CDR1 is SGHTA and CDR2 is FQGNSA. The length of the CDR3 is 15 residues.

The V gene is TRBV4-3, the J gene TRBJ2-1; TRBD2 is a possible D gene (6 bases). The V end lost 1 base, the J end lost 10 bases, and 14 bases lay between the germline ends. Germline V gene lookup returns CDR1 LGHNA and CDR2 YSLEER. This CDR3 has 14 residues. As DNA, the CDR3 is TGCGCCAGCAGCCAAGCGCCCCGGGGGTCCGAGCAGTTCTTC. Amino acids: CASSQAPRGSEQFF.

This clone was seen just once. The chain recombines TRBV2 with TRBJ2-3; 10 bases fit TRBD1. The junction had 12 bases not matched to a gene; V was cut back by 10 bases and J by 5 bases. Germline assignment: CDR1 SNHLY and CDR2 FYNNEI. The CDR3 has 15 amino acids. The CDR3 DNA sequence: TGTGCCACCCAATTGGACAGGGGGGTGGTAGATACGCAGTATTTT. This translates into CATQLDRGVVDTQYF.

The V gene is TRBV11-3, the J gene TRBJ1-1, with D tentatively TRBD1 (6 bases). From germline, CDR1 is SGHNT and CDR2 YENEEA. The CDR3 is 12 residues long. V was cut by 4 bases and J by 11 bases, with 14 bases left in between. The CDR3 sequence: CASSSGVWGAFF. The CDR3 DNA reads TGTGCCAGCAGCTCAGGGGTTTGGGGGGCTTTCTTT.

The rearrangement uses TRBV7-9 and TRBJ2-7; 8 nucleotides agree with TRBD2. The CDR3 loop spans 15 amino acids. Unmatched junction bases numbered 11, after V lost 5 bases and J lost 5 bases. CDR1 is SEHNR, CDR2 FQNEAQ, per germline (reference sequence). CDR3 in amino acids: CASSAGGGLKDEQYF. As DNA, the CDR3 is TGTGCCAGCAGCGCGGGGGGAGGGTTGAAGGACGAGCAGTACTTC.

Here the CDR3 DNA reads TGCGCCAGCAGCTTGGTGGGGGCCTGGAATGAGCAGTTCTTC. This translates into CASSLVGAWNEQFF. The chain employs TRBV5-1 and TRBJ2-1; tentatively, D is TRBD1 (6 bases). V gave up 0 bases and J gave up 7 bases, with 11 bases separating them. The CDR3 consists of 14 residues. Germline V gene lookup returns CDR1 SGHRS and CDR2 YFSETQ.

In DNA, the CDR3 is TGTGCCAGCAGCCTAGGGAGACAGGAGACTGAAGCTTTCTTT. Its protein is CASSLGRQETEAFF. The chain links TRBV7-2 to TRBJ1-1, with D perhaps TRBD1 (6 bases). Deletions cut 5 bases from V and 5 bases from J, with 15 bases between. Germline values: CDR1 SGHTA, CDR2 FQGNSA. This CDR3 has 14 residues.

The chain couples TRBV24-1 to TRBJ2-3; D is unresolved. This CDR3 contains 15 residues. CDR1 and CDR2 (germline): KGHDR, SFDVKD. Trimming left V 4 bases short and J 6 bases short, with 16 bases between. The CDR3 reads CATSDPPPSADTQYF. CDR3 DNA: TGTGCCACCAGTGACCCACCCCCTAGTGCGGATACGCAGTATTTT.